This T cell receptor beta chain was recovered during a study of T cell responses to AZD1222 COVID-19 vaccine. Sequenced by immunoSEQ multiplex PCR; TCRdb stores in-frame clones only, minus some. This sample yields 150,000 or so clones, of which roughly 90% are seen a single time; approximately 1.4% belongs to the top ten. Findings of the study overall: Nearly half of unique spike-specific TCRs reportedly avoided B.1.351 and B.1.1.7 mutated regions. Donors in the cohort were predominantly white British and more often female, and clonal diversity was possibly underestimated. Vaccination with two AZD1222 doses was followed by a rise in Spike-specific TCR breadth and depth.

On this clone: Its antigen is still unknown.

The source of this sequence is an adult who received the AZD1222 COVID-19 vaccine. This material consisted of peripheral blood, taken 28 days after the second AZD1222 dose.

The CDR3 protein is CATSLEDTEAFF. CDR3 DNA sequence: TGTGCCACAAGTCTCGAGGACACTGAAGCTTTCTTT. The gene calls are TRBV12-3 or TRBV12-4 and TRBJ1-1; D ambiguous. V was trimmed by 10 bases and J by 3 bases, leaving 12 bases between them. This CDR3 has 12 amino acids.